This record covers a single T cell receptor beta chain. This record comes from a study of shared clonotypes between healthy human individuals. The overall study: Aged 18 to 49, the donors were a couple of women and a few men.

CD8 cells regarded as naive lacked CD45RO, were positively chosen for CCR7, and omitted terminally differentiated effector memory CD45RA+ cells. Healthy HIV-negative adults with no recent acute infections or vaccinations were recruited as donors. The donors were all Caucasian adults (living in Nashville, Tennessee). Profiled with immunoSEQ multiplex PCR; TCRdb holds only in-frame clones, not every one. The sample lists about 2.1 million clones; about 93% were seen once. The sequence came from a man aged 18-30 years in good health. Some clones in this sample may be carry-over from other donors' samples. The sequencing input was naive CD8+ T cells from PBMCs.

CDR3 sequence (DNA): TGTGCCAGTAGTCGGTATGGAAGGGGTTCTGAGCAGTTCTTC. This encodes CASSRYGRGSEQFF. The chain combines TRBV19 with TRBJ2-1; a weak D match, TRBD1 (5 bases). Trimming pared 5 bases from V and 9 bases from J, leaving 17 bases between. Germline assignment: CDR1 LNHDA and CDR2 SQIVND (reference sequence). The CDR3 has 14 amino acids.